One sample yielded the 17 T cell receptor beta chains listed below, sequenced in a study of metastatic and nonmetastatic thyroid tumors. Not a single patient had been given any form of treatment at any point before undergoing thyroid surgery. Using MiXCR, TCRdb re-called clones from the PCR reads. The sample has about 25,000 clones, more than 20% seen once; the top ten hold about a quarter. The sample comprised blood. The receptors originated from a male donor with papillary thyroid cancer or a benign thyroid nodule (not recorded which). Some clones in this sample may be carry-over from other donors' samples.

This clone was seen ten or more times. CDR3: CASSLRTAHQETQYF. The CDR3 region has the DNA TGTGCCAGCAGCCTCCGGACAGCACACCAAGAGACCCAGTACTTC. V gene TRBV11-2 combines with J gene TRBJ2-5; TRBD1 might be the D (6 bases). This CDR3 contains 15 residues. V was shortened by 5 bases and J by 0 bases, with 13 bases between the two germline ends. CDR1 and CDR2 from the germline V gene are SGHAT and FQNNGV.

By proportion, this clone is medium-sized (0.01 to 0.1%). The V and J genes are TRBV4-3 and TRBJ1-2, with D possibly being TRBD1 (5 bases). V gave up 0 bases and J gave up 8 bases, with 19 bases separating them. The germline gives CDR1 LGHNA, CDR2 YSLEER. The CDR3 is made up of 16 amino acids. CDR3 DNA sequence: TGCGCCAGCAGCCAAGACGTCAGGACGCGCGAGGGGGGCTACACCTTC. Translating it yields CASSQDVRTREGGYTF.

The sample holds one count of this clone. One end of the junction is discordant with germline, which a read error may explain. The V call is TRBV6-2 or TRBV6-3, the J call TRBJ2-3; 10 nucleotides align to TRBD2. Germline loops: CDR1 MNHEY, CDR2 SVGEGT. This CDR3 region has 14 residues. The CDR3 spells CANSYPSGSVPQYF. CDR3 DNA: TGTGCCAACAGTTACCCTAGCGGGAGTGTTCCGCAGTATTTT.

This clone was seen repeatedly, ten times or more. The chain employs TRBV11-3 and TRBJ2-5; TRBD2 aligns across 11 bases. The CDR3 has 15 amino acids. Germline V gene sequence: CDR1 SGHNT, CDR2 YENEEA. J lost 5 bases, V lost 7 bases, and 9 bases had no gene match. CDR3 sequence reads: CASTDLAGGGETQYF. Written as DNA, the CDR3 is TGTGCCAGCACGGATCTAGCGGGAGGTGGTGAGACCCAGTACTTC.

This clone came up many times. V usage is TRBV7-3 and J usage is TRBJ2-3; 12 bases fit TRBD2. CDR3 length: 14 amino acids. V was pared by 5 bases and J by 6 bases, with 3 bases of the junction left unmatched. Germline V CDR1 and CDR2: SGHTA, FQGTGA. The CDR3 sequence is CASSETSGSDTQYF. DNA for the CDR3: TGTGCCAGCAGCGAGACTAGCGGGAGCGATACGCAGTATTTT.

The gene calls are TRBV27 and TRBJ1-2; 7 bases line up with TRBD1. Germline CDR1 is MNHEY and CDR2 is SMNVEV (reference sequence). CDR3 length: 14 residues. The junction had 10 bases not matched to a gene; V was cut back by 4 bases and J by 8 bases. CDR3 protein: CASSSTGQTGGYTF. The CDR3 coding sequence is TGTGCCAGCAGTTCCACGGGACAGACGGGGGGCTACACCTTC.

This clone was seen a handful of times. The CDR3 loop reads CASSPGYGNQPQHF. The CDR3 DNA reads as TGTGCCAGCAGTCCCGGATATGGCAATCAGCCCCAGCATTTT. The chain recombines TRBV27 with TRBJ1-5; no clear D gene. Trimming cost V 5 bases and J 2 bases, with 10 bases left between them. CDR1 and CDR2 (germline): MNHEY, SMNVEV (reference sequence). CDR3 length: 14 residues.

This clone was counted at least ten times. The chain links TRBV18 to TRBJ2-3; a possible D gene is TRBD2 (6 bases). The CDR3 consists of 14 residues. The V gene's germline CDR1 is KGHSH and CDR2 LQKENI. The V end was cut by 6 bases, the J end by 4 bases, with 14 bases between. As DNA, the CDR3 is TGTGCCAGCTCTCCCTACGGGGGTTCAGATACGCAGTATTTT. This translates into CASSPYGGSDTQYF.

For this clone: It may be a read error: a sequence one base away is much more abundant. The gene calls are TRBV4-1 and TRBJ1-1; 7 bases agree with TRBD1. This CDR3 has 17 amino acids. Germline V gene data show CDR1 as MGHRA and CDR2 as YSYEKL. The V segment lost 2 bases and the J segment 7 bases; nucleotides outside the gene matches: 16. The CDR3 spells CASSQLLVQGRCNEAFF. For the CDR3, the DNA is TGCGCCAGCAGCCAACTTCTCGTACAGGGGAGATGTAATGAAGCTTTCTTT.

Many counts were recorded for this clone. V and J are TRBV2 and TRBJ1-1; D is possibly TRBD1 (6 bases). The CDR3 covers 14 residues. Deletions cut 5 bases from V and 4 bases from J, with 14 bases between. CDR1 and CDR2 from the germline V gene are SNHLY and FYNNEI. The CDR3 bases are TGTGCCAGCAGTAAGGAGGGGGGGAGCACTGAAGCTTTCTTT. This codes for CASSKEGGSTEAFF.

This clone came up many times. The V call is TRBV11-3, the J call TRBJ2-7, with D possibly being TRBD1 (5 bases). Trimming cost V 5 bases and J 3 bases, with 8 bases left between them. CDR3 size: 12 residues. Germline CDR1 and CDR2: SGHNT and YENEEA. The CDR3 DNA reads TGTGCCAGCAGCCCAGACAGCTACGAGCAGTACTTC. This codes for CASSPDSYEQYF.

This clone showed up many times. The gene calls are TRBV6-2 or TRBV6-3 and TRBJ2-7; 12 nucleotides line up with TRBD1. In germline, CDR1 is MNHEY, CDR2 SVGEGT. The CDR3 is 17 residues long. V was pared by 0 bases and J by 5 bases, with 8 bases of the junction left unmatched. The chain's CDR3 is CASSYSSGQGALDEQYF. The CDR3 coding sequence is TGTGCCAGCAGTTACTCGTCGGGACAGGGGGCTCTTGACGAGCAGTACTTC.

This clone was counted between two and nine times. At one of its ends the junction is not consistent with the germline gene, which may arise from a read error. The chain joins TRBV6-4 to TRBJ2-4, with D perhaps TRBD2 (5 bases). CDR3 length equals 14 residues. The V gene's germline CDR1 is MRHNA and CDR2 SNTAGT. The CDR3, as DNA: TGTGCCAGCAGTGACGGGCAGGACTCCGATGAGAAGATCTTC. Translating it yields CASSDGQDSDEKIF.

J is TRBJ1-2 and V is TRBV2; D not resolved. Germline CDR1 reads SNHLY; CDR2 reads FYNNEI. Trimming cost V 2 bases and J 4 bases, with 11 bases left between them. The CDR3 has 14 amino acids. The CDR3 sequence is CASSESEAPYGYTF. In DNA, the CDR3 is TGTGCCAGCAGTGAATCTGAGGCCCCCTATGGCTACACCTTC. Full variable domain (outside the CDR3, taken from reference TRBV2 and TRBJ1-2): EPEVTQTPSHQVTQMGQEVILRCVPISNHLYFYWYRQILGQKVEFLVSFYNNEISEKSEIFDDQFSVERPDGSNFTLKIRSTKLEDSAMYFCASSESEAPYGYTFGSGTRLTVV.

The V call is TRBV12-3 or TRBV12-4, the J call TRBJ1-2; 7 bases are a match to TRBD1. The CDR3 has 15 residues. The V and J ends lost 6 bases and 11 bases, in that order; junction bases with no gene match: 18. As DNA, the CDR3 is TGTGCCAGCAGCCTATACCCGACAGGGCTTTTTGGATACACCTTC. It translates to CASSLYPTGLFGYTF.

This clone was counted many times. CDR3 in DNA: TGCAGTGCTAGGCGGGTAGAAAGCGGCAATGAGCAGTTCTTC. Translating it yields CSARRVESGNEQFF. The chain is built from TRBV20-1 and TRBJ2-1; D might be TRBD2 (5 bases). The CDR3 runs to 14 residues. With 3 bases removed from V and 6 bases from J, the gap between germline ends came to 15 bases. From germline, CDR1 is DFQATT and CDR2 SNEGSKA (reference sequence).

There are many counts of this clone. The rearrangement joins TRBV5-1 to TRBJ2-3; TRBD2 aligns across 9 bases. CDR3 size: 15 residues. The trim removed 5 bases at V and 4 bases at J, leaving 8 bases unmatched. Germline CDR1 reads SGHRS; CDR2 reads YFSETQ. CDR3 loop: CASRGGRGGPDTQYF. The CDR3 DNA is TGCGCCAGCAGAGGAGGGCGGGGGGGCCCAGATACGCAGTATTTT.